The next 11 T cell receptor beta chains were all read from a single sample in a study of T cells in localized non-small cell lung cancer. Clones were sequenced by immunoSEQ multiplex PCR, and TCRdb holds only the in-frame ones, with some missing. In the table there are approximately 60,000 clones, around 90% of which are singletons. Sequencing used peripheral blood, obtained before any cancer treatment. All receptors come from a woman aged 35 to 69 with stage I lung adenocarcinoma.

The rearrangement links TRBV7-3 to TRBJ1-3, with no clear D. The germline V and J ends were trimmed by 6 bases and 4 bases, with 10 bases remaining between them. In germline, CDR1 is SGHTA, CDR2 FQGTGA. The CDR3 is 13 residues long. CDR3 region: CASSPDVGNTIYF. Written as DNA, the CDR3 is TGTGCCAGCAGTCCGGACGTAGGAAACACCATATATTTT.

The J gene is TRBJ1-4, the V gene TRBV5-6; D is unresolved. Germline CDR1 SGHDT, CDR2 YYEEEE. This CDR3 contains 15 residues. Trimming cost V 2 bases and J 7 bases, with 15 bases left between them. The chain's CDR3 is CASSLMGPDREKLFF. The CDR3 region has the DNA TGTGCCAGCAGCTTAATGGGCCCAGACCGTGAAAAACTGTTTTTT. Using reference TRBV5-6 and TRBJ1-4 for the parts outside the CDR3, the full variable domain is DAGVTQSPTHLIKTRGQQVTLRCSPKSGHDTVSWYQQALGQGPQFIFQYYEEEERQRGNFPDRFSGHQFPNYSSELNVNALLLGDSALYLCASSLMGPDREKLFFGSGTQLSVL.

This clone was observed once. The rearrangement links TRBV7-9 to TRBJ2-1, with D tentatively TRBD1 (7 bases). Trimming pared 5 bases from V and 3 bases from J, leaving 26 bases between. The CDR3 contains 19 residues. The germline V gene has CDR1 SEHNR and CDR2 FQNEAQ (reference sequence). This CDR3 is CASSPLKIGAGGLYNEQFF. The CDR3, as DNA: TGTGCCAGCAGCCCACTTAAGATAGGGGCAGGGGGACTCTACAATGAGCAGTTCTTC. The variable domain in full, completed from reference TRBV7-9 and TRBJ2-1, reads DTGVSQNPRHKITKRGQNVTFRCDPISEHNRLYWYRQTLGQGPEFLTYFQNEAQLEKSRLLSDRFSAERPKGSFSTLEIQRTEQGDSAMYLCASSPLKIGAGGLYNEQFFGPGTRLTVL.

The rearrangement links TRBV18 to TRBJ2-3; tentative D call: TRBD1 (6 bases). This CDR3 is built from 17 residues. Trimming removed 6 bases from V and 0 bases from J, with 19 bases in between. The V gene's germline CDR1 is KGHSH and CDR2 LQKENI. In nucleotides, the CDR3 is TGTGCCAGCTCGCAACAAGAGACAGGTGCTAGCACAGATACGCAGTATTTT. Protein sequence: CASSQQETGASTDTQYF.

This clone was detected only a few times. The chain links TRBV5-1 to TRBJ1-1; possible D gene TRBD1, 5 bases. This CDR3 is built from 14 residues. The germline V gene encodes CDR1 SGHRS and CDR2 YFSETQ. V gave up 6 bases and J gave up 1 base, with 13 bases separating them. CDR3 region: CASKGGTENTEAFF. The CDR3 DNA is TGCGCCAGCAAGGGAGGGACTGAGAACACTGAAGCTTTCTTT.

The CDR3 coding sequence is TGCAGTGCTATTCAGGGGGGTGAGCAGTTCTTC. As protein: CSAIQGGEQFF. The J gene is TRBJ2-1, the V gene TRBV20-1; TRBD1 might be the D (7 bases). This CDR3 is built from 11 residues. CDR1 and CDR2 (germline): DFQATT, SNEGSKA (reference sequence). Trimming stripped 4 bases from V and 9 bases from J, with 10 bases between.

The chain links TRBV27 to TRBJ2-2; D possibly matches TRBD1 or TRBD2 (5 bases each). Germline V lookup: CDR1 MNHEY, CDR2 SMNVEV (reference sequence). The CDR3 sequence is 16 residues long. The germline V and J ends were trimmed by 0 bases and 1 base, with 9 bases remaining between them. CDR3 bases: TGTGCCAGCAGTTTATCGGGACGGTGGAACACCGGGGAGCTGTTTTTT. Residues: CASSLSGRWNTGELFF.

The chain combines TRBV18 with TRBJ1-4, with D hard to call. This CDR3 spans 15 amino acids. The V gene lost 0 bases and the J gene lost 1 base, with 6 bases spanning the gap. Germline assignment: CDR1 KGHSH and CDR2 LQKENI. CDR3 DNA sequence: TGTGCCAGCTCACCACCCCTTCTAACTAATGAAAAACTGTTTTTT. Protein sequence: CASSPPLLTNEKLFF. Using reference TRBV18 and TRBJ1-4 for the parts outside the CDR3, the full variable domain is NAGVMQNPRHLVRRRGQEARLRCSPMKGHSHVYWYRQLPEEGLKFMVYLQKENIIDESGMPKERFSAEFPKEGPSILRIQQVVRGDSAAYFCASSPPLLTNEKLFFGSGTQLSVL.

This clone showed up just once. The CDR3 loop is CASSFQVVTQETQYF. DNA of the CDR3: TGCGCCAGCAGCTTTCAAGTCGTGACTCAAGAGACCCAGTACTTC. The rearrangement uses TRBV5-1 and TRBJ2-5, with D unresolved. V shed 2 bases and J shed 2 bases, with 13 bases lying between them. Looked up from germline, CDR1 is SGHRS and CDR2 is YFSETQ. The CDR3 has 15 amino acids.

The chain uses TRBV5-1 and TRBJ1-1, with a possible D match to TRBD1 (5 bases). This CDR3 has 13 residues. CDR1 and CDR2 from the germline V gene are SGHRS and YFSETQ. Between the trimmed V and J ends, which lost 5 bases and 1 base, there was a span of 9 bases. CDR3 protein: CASRQVQNTEAFF. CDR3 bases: TGCGCCAGCAGACAGGTCCAGAACACTGAAGCTTTCTTT.

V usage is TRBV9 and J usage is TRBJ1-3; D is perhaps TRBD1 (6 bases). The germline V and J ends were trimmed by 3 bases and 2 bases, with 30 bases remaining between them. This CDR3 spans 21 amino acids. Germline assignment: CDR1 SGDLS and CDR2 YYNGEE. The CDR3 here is CASSGERGGGPRWGTGNTIYF. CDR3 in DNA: TGTGCCAGCAGCGGCGAAAGAGGGGGGGGCCCTCGGTGGGGAACTGGAAACACCATATATTTT.